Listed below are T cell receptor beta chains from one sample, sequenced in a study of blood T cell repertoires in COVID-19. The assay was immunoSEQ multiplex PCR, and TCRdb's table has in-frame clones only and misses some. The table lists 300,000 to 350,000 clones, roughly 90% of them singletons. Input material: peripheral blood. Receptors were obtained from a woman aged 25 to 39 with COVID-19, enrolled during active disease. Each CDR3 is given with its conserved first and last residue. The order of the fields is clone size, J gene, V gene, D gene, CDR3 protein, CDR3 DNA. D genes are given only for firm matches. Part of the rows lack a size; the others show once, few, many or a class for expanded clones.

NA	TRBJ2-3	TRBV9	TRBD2	CASSPPASGRASGTDTQYF	TGTGCCAGCAGCCCCCCCGCTAGCGGGAGGGCCTCCGGCACAGATACGCAGTATTTT
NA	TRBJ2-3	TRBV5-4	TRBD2	CASSYSGTLVDTQYF	TGTGCCAGCAGCTACAGCGGGACCCTTGTGGATACGCAGTATTTT
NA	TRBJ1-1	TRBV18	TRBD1	CASSPSGRGPNTEAFF	TGTGCCAGCTCACCAAGCGGGAGGGGGCCCAACACTGAAGCTTTCTTT
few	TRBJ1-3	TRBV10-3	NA	CAISEKDRPSGNTIYF	TGTGCCATCAGTGAAAAGGACAGACCCTCTGGAAACACCATATATTTT
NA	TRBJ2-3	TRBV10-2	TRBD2	CATGLAGGDTQYF	TGCGCCACCGGACTAGCGGGAGGGGATACGCAGTATTTT
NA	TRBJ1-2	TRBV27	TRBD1	CASSPWGDRANYGYTF	TGTGCCAGCAGTCCCTGGGGGGACAGAGCTAACTATGGCTACACCTTC
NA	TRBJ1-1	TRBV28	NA	CASTRGLPRTEAFF	TGTGCCAGCACTAGAGGGCTCCCGAGGACTGAAGCTTTCTTT
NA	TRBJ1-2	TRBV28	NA	CASSLKKRGYTF	TGTGCCAGCAGTTTAAAAAAGCGGGGCTACACCTTC
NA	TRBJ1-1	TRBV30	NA	CAWSVSGDTEAFF	TGTGCCTGGAGTGTATCAGGGGACACTGAAGCTTTCTTT
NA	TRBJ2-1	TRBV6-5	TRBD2	CASSRLAGPDEQFF	TGTGCCAGCAGCCGACTAGCGGGCCCGGATGAGCAGTTCTTC
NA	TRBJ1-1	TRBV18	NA	CASSPLTQDSLNTEAFF	TGTGCCAGCTCACCGTTGACCCAGGACAGCTTGAACACTGAAGCTTTCTTT
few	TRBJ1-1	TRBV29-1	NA	CSVVAGVTEAFF	TGCAGCGTTGTAGCAGGGGTAACTGAAGCTTTCTTT
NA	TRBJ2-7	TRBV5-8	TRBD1	CASSPDRVEQYF	TGTGCCAGCAGCCCTGACAGGGTCGAGCAGTACTTC
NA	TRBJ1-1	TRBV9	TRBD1	CASSAEGQGRGAFF	TGTGCCAGCAGCGCCGAAGGACAGGGGCGGGGAGCTTTCTTT
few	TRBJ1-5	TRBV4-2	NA	CASSQDTGQPQHF	TGTGCCAGCAGCCAAGATACCGGTCAGCCCCAGCATTTT
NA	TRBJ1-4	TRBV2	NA	CASSVQGMGEKLFF	TGTGCCAGCAGTGTCCAGGGTATGGGTGAAAAACTGTTTTTT
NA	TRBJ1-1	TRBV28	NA	CASSPPLPNMNTEAFF	TGTGCCAGCAGTCCCCCTTTACCGAACATGAACACTGAAGCTTTCTTT
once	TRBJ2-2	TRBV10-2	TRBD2	CASSALGLATNTGELFF	TGCGCCAGCAGTGCCCTGGGACTAGCGACCAACACCGGGGAGCTGTTTTTT
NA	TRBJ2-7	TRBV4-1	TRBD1	CASSQQDRGEQYF	TGCGCCAGCAGCCAACAGGACAGGGGCGAGCAGTACTTC
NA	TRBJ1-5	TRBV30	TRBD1	CAWSGQGAGQPQHF	TGTGCCTGGAGTGGACAGGGGGCGGGTCAGCCCCAGCATTTT
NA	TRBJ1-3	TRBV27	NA	CASSSTGGGNTIYF	TGTGCCAGCAGTTCGACAGGTGGAGGAAACACCATATATTTT
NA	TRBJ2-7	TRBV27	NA	CASSPGTSTYEQYF	TGTGCCAGCAGTCCCGGGACTTCGACTTACGAGCAGTACTTC
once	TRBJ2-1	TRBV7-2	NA	CASSFQGTYNEQFF	TGTGCCAGCAGCTTCCAGGGGACCTACAATGAGCAGTTCTTC
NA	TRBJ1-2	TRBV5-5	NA	CASSLALGAYGYTF	TGTGCCAGCAGCTTGGCGCTAGGGGCCTATGGCTACACCTTC
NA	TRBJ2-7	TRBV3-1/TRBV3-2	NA	CASSPRGSSYEQYF	TGTGCCAGCAGCCCCCGGGGGAGCTCCTACGAGCAGTACTTC
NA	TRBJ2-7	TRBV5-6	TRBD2	CASSLARASGLYEQYF	TGTGCCAGCAGCTTGGCCCGGGCTAGCGGCCTCTACGAGCAGTACTTC
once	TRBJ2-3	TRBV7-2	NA	CASITSLSTDTQYF	TGTGCCAGCATCACCAGTCTTAGCACAGATACGCAGTATTTT